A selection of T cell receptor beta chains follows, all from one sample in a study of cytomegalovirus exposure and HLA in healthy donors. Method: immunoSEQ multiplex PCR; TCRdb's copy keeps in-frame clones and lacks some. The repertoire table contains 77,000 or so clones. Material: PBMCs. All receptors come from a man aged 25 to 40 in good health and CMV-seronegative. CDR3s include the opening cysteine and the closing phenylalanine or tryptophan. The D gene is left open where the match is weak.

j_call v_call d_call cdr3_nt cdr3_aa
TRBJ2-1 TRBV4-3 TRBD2 TGCGCCAGCAGCCAATCGGGACTAGCGGACTTCTCCTACAATGAGCAGTTCTTC CASSQSGLADFSYNEQFF
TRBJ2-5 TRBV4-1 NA TGCGCCAGTCGGGGATTGGGGCAGGGGCAAGAGACCCAGTACTTC CASRGLGQGQETQYF
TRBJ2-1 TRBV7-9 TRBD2 TGTGCCAGCAGCTTAGCTCGGCTAGCGGGGGGGCCAAGGAATGAGCAGTTCTTC CASSLARLAGGPRNEQFF
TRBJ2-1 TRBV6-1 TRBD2 TGTGCCAGCAGTGAAGCGGGGAGGGGTGAGCAGTTCTTC CASSEAGRGEQFF
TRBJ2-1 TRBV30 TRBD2 TGTGCCTGCCTTAGCCGGACTAGCGGGAGGGGCCCCTACAATGAGCAGTTCTTC CACLSRTSGRGPYNEQFF
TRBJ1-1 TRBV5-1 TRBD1 TGCGCCAGCAGCTTGAGGCAGGGGGGCACTGAAGCTTTCTTT CASSLRQGGTEAFF
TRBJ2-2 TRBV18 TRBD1 TGTGCCAGCTCACCGAAGGGACAGGGTAACACCGGGGAGCTGTTTTTT CASSPKGQGNTGELFF
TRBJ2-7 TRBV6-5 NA TGTGCCAGCAGGCGGGGATCGTCCTACGAGCAGTACTTC CASRRGSSYEQYF
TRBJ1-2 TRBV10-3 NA TGTGCCATCAGTGATGCGGGATCGGATGGCTACACCTTC CAISDAGSDGYTF
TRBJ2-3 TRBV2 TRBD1 TGTGCCAGCAGTGCTGGGACAGGGGGCCCGGATACGCAGTATTTT CASSAGTGGPDTQYF
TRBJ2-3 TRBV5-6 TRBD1 TGTGCCAGCAGGACAGGGGTCGGCACAGATACGCAGTATTTT CASRTGVGTDTQYF
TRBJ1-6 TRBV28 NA TGTGCCAGCAGCCCCGGGGGTTATAATTCACCCCTCCACTTT CASSPGGYNSPLHF
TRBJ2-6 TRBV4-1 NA TGCGCCAGCAGCCAAGGGCAGGGTCTCTCTGGGGCCAACGTCCTGACTTTC CASSQGQGLSGANVLTF
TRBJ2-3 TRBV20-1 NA TGCAGTGCTTCCCGGACAGATACGCAGTATTTT CSASRTDTQYF
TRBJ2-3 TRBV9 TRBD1 TGTGCCAGCAGCGTAGGGGCAGGGGGCGCCCCCGATACGCAGTATTTT CASSVGAGGAPDTQYF
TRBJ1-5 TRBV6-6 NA TGTGCCAGCAGTAACCAGGGGAATCAGCCCCAGCATTTT CASSNQGNQPQHF
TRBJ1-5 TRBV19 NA TGTGCCAGTAGTATAGGACGGGGTGAAAGACAGCCCCAGCATTTT CASSIGRGERQPQHF
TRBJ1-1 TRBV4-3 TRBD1 TGCGCCAGCAGCCAAGAGACAGGGTCCACTGAAGCTTTCTTT CASSQETGSTEAFF
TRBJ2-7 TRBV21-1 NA TGTGCCAGCAGCTTATGGGACTCCAATCGGCCCGAGCAGTACTTC CASSLWDSNRPEQYF
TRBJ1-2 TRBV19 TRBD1 TGTGCCAGTAGTATAATACGGACAGGGCTTAGCTACACCTTC CASSIIRTGLSYTF
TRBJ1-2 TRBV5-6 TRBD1 TGTGCCAGCAGCCGCGGGACAGCTAACTATGGCTACACCTTC CASSRGTANYGYTF
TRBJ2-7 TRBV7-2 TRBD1 TGTGCCAGCAGCTCATTACAGGGGGGCTACGAGCAGTACTTC CASSSLQGGYEQYF
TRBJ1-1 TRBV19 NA TGTGCCAGTAGTATAATGGTAGGGGCTGGGACTGAAGCTTTCTTT CASSIMVGAGTEAFF
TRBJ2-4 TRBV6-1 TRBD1 TGTGCCAGCAGTGAGTCTTGGACAGGAGGAAACATTCAGTACTTC CASSESWTGGNIQYF
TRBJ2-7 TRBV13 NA TGTGCCAGCAGCTTAACGCAGGGCGTCCACGAGCAGTACTTC CASSLTQGVHEQYF
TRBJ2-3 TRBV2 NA TGTGCCATACAGGTTAGCACAGATACGCAGTATTTT CAIQVSTDTQYF
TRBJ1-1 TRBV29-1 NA TGCAGCGTTTCCCGAGAGGGATTGAACACTGAAGCTTTCTTT CSVSREGLNTEAFF
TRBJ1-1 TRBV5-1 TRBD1 TGCGCCAGCAGCTTGGCTTGGGACAGGGCTATGAACACTGAAGCTTTCTTT CASSLAWDRAMNTEAFF
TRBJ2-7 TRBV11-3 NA TGTGCCAGCAGCTTAGAAACCAGGGACTACGAGCAGTACTTC CASSLETRDYEQYF
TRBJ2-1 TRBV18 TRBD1 TGTGCCAGCTCGCGGGGACAGGGGGACAATGAGCAGTTCTTC CASSRGQGDNEQFF
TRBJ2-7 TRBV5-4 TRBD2 TGTGCCAGCAGCTTGGGGCGGGAGTACGAGCAGTACTTC CASSLGREYEQYF
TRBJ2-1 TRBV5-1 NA TGCGCCAGCAGCTTGGAAACAGGGTTTGGGTCGCAGTTCTTC CASSLETGFGSQFF
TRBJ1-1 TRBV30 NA TGTGCCTGGAGACTCCAGGGAAACACTGAAGCTTTCTTT CAWRLQGNTEAFF
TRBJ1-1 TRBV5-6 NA TGTGCCAGCAGCTTGGTGTGGGAGGCTGAAGCTTTCTTT CASSLVWEAEAFF
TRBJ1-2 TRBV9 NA TGTGCCAGCAGCGTAGGGGCCAACTATGGCTACACCTTC CASSVGANYGYTF
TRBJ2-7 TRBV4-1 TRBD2 TGCGCCAGCAGCCAAGATAGGACTAGCGGCTACGAGCAGTACTTC CASSQDRTSGYEQYF
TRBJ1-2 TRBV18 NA TGTGCCAGCTCACTGACAGAAAACTATGGCTACACCTTC CASSLTENYGYTF
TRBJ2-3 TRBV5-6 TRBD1 TGTGCCAGCAGCTGGGACAGGTTCACAGATACGCAGTATTTT CASSWDRFTDTQYF
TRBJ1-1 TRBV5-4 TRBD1 TGTGCCAGCAGACCGGGACAGGGGACTGAAGCTTTCTTT CASRPGQGTEAFF
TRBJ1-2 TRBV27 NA TGTGCCAGCAGTTCCCCATGGGGCGGCTACACCTTC CASSSPWGGYTF
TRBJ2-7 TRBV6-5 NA TGTGCCAGCAGTTACTCGTCCAGGTTTCCCTCCTACGAGCAGTACTTC CASSYSSRFPSYEQYF
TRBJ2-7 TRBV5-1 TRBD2 TGCGCCAGCAGCTTGGAGGGGGGCCTAGCGGGGTTTACCTGGTACTTC CASSLEGGLAGFTWYF
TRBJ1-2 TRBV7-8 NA TGTGCCAGCAGCTTAATTGAGTATCATGGCTACACCTTC CASSLIEYHGYTF
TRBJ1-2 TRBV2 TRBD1 TGTGCCAGCAGTGAATTCAGGGGGAGAAACTATGGCTACACCTTC CASSEFRGRNYGYTF
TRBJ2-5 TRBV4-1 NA TGCGCCAGCAGCCAAGTAGGGGAGGGACACCTCCAAGAGACCCAGTACTTC CASSQVGEGHLQETQYF
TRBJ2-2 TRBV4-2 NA TGTGCCAGCAGCCAAGTGAGGGGGGGGAACACCGGGGAGCTGTTTTTT CASSQVRGGNTGELFF